This T cell receptor (beta chain) was retrieved from a study of CXCR3-negative and CXCR3-positive naive CD8 T cells. Study-level results: The authors found comparable surface CD5 between naive subsets and inferred TCR strength from TRB CDR3 properties. Both naive subsets showed comparably high diversity, and memory CD8+ cells showed much lower diversity. Similar TRBV-TRBJ usage was seen in naive cells (both CXCR3-negative and CXCR3-positive), but memory cells differed.

Investigators sorted each CD8+ T cell subset in triplicate, taking under 350,000 cells each time. On this clonotype itself: Its antigen is currently unknown.

The CDR3 spans 16 residues. Germline lookup yields CDR1 MDHEN and CDR2 SYDVKM. 5' RACE with UMI labels generated the TRB cDNA libraries. Reanalyzing the 5' RACE reads, TCRdb keeps one entry per CDR3 protein, without DNA. Its listing shows about 48,000 distinct CDR3 sequences. This clonotype was sampled from a human donor in good health. Some clones in this sample may be carry-over from other donors' samples. Sequences were obtained from memory CD8+ T cells from blood. The rearrangement uses TRBV28 and TRBJ2-5; TCRdb returns TRBD1, unconfirmable since there is no DNA. The CDR3 sequence is CASSSLRTPGGETQYF. Full variable domain (remainder filled in from reference TRBV28 and TRBJ2-5): DVKVTQSSRYLVKRTGEKVFLECVQDMDHENMFWYRQDPGLGLRLIYFSYDVKMKEKGDIPEGYSVSREKKERFSLILESASTNQTSMYLCASSSLRTPGGETQYFGPGTRLLVL.